The clone carrying this TCR beta chain was observed many times. Antigen specificity is unknown. This record comes from a study of T cells in Graves' hyperthyroidism and ophthalmopathy. Disease duration was under 3 months in the ophthalmopathy patients, who also had a Clinical Activity Score of at least 3 and a NOSPECS grade of at least 4. Lactation, pregnancy, other autoimmune disease or uncontrolled infection led to exclusion of patients. Points from the study as a whole: Model-based prediction identified ophthalmopathy a median 6.5 months prior to its onset. The majority of expanded thyroid clonotypes above 0.001 also appeared in blood.

Researchers took RNA transcripts and amplified the TCR beta CDR3 regions from them. Initially, a first-round RT-PCR of the TCR CDR3 employed the HTBI primer set. TCRdb ran MiXCR on the multiplex PCR reads and lists one entry per CDR3 protein. The table records 640,000 or so distinct CDR3 sequences, 12% to 15% of them present only once. This CDR3 is 12 amino acids long. Germline V gives CDR1 MDHEN, CDR2 SYDVKM. The V end lost 6 bases, the J end lost 7 bases, and 12 bases lay between the germline ends. Material: blood. This rearrangement joins TRBV28 to TRBJ1-1; D gene unclear. This sequence was found in a woman under 30 with Graves' ophthalmopathy. This CDR3 reads CASRGPRIEAFF. In DNA form, the CDR3 reads TGTGCCAGCAGAGGACCAAGGATTGAAGCTTTCTTT. Full variable domain (remainder filled in from reference TRBV28 and TRBJ1-1): DVKVTQSSRYLVKRTGEKVFLECVQDMDHENMFWYRQDPGLGLRLIYFSYDVKMKEKGDIPEGYSVSREKKERFSLILESASTNQTSMYLCASRGPRIEAFFGQGTRLTVV.